This T cell receptor (beta chain) was identified in a study of PD-1 blockade in classical Hodgkin lymphoma. About the research overall: With a 2-week interval, patients received intravenous nivolumab at 3 mg/kg. Study findings and constraints: Complete responders possessed baseline diversity comparable to newly diagnosed patients.

Every single patient, without exception, relapsed after autologous stem cell transplantation, and brentuximab vedotin exposure varied. A note on this clone: Its specificity is not known.

V was pared by 5 bases and J by 3 bases, with 10 bases between. This CDR3 is 13 amino acids long. Germline CDR1 reads MNHNY; CDR2 reads SVGAGI (reference sequence). TCRdb's copy holds only in-frame clones and misses some; the assay was immunoSEQ multiplex PCR. The sample includes 42,000 or so clones, around 83% of them seen just once. The sample here was peripheral blood mononuclear cells (PBMCs), taken before the second cycle of nivolumab. J is TRBJ1-2 and V is TRBV6-6, with D unresolved. The source is a human donor with classical Hodgkin lymphoma. This CDR3 is CASSSHKDYGYTF. CDR3 DNA sequence: TGTGCCAGCAGTAGCCACAAGGACTATGGCTACACCTTC.